This T cell receptor (beta chain) was captured by sequencing in a study of blood T cell repertoires in COVID-19. This CDR3 is built from 15 residues. Trimming took off 2 bases at V and 5 bases at J, with 16 bases between the two ends. Germline-derived CDR1 and CDR2 are KGHSH and LQKENI. Only one count was recorded for this clone. TCRdb's table, derived via immunoSEQ multiplex PCR, lists solely in-frame clones and lacks some. The table includes roughly 240,000 clones, roughly 80% detected once. Sequencing input: PBMCs or T cells enriched from blood (not recorded which). The V gene is TRBV18, the J gene TRBJ2-7; D uncertain. This TCR was sampled from a woman in her forties who had been exposed to COVID-19. Here the CDR3 reads CASSPFGQEAHEQYF. The CDR3 DNA sequence: TGTGCCAGCTCACCATTCGGCCAGGAAGCCCACGAGCAGTACTTC.